What follows are 20 T cell receptor beta chains derived from one specimen sequenced in a study of blood T cell repertoires in COVID-19. This table comes from immunoSEQ multiplex PCR, and its TCRdb copy is limited to in-frame clones, with some not included. The table has approximately 350,000 clones, about four fifths seen once. Sequenced input: peripheral blood. All receptors come from a young man with active or convalescent COVID-19.

The V gene is TRBV24-1, the J gene TRBJ1-2, with 9 nucleotides matching TRBD1. The V and J ends lost 4 bases and 2 bases, in that order; junction bases with no gene match: 4. Germline loops: CDR1 KGHDR, CDR2 SFDVKD. This CDR3 is built from 15 residues. The CDR3 DNA reads as TGTGCCACCAGTGACACCGGGACAGGGAACTATGGCTACACCTTC. Its protein is CATSDTGTGNYGYTF.

The chain is built from TRBV27 and TRBJ1-1; 8 bases are a match to TRBD1. Germline V gene data show CDR1 as MNHEY and CDR2 as SMNVEV (reference sequence). CDR3 length: 12 amino acids. V was pared by 10 bases and J by 1 base, with 2 bases of the junction left unmatched. The CDR3 DNA follows: TGTGCCACCGGACAGGGGAACACTGAAGCTTTCTTT. Translation gives CATGQGNTEAFF.

On this clone: Relative to the germline gene, one junction end is altered; a read error may explain this. The chain joins TRBV10-3 to TRBJ2-1, with unresolved D. The length of the CDR3 is 10 residues. CDR1 is ENHRY and CDR2 is SYGVKD in the germline V gene. CDR3: CAISETVSIF. The CDR3 nucleotides are TGTGCCATCAGTGAGACGGTATCGATCTTC.

This chain joins TRBV5-1 and TRBJ2-7; 7 bases match TRBD1. V was pared by 2 bases and J by 2 bases, with 7 bases of the junction left unmatched. The CDR3 runs to 15 residues. Germline loops: CDR1 SGHRS, CDR2 YFSETQ. The CDR3: CASSFLGQGAYEQYF. The CDR3 bases are TGCGCCAGCAGCTTTCTTGGGCAGGGGGCCTACGAGCAGTACTTC. Full variable domain (remainder filled in from reference TRBV5-1 and TRBJ2-7): KAGVTQTPRYLIKTRGQQVTLSCSPISGHRSVSWYQQTPGQGLQFLFEYFSETQRNKGNFPGRFSGRQFSNSRSEMNVSTLELGDSALYLCASSFLGQGAYEQYFGPGTRLTVT.

This chain joins TRBV27 and TRBJ2-1; 11 nucleotides match TRBD2. V dropped 6 bases and J dropped 3; count of bases not matched to a gene: 4. Germline V gives CDR1 MNHEY, CDR2 SMNVEV (reference sequence). The CDR3 extends over 15 amino acids. The CDR3 nucleotides are TGTGCCAGCAGGCGTAGCGGGGGGGTCTACAATGAGCAGTTCTTC. It translates to CASRRSGGVYNEQFF.

This sequence joins TRBV27 and TRBJ1-5, with TRBD1 as a possible D gene (5 bases). V dropped 4 bases and J dropped 2 bases, with 6 bases sitting between them. Germline assignment: CDR1 MNHEY and CDR2 SMNVEV (reference sequence). The length of the CDR3 is 13 residues. The CDR3 region has the DNA TGTGCCAGCAGTTGGGGGGGCAATCAGCCCCAGCATTTT. It codes for CASSWGGNQPQHF.

The CDR3 spells CASSLERSGTEAFF. The DNA for the CDR3 is TGTGCCAGCAGCTTAGAACGGTCGGGGACTGAAGCTTTCTTT. The V call is TRBV11-2, the J call TRBJ1-1; D not certain. V dropped 0 bases and J dropped 5 bases, with 10 bases sitting between them. Germline loops: CDR1 SGHAT, CDR2 FQNNGV. The CDR3 extends over 14 amino acids.

The sample holds a few counts of this clone. The chain combines TRBV5-1 with TRBJ2-5; 7 nucleotides line up with TRBD1. The CDR3 is 13 residues long. Unmatched junction bases numbered 3, after V lost 6 bases and J lost 1 base. Germline assignment: CDR1 SGHRS and CDR2 YFSETQ. DNA for the CDR3: TGCGCCAGCAAATACAGGGGCCAAGAGACCCAGTACTTC. This sequence encodes CASKYRGQETQYF.

The rearrangement uses TRBV3-1 (or the pseudogene TRBV3-2) and TRBJ2-7; weak D call: TRBD2 (5 bases). V shed 0 bases and J shed 2 bases, with 14 bases lying between them. The CDR3 has 16 residues. Per germline, CDR1 LGHDT and CDR2 YNNKEL (reference sequence). In DNA, the CDR3 is TGTGCCAGCAGCCAAGATTACATAGAGGGAGCCTACGAGCAGTACTTC. It codes for CASSQDYIEGAYEQYF.

V is TRBV9 and J is TRBJ2-3; tentatively, D is TRBD2 (5 bases). Germline CDR1 SGDLS, CDR2 YYNGEE. V was cut by 0 bases and J by 4 bases, with 9 bases left in between. The CDR3 extends over 14 amino acids. CDR3 DNA: TGTGCCAGCAGCGTAGTAGGGAGATCAGATACGCAGTATTTT. Its protein product is CASSVVGRSDTQYF.

The chain combines TRBV13 with TRBJ2-7, with 9 positions matching TRBD2. V was clipped by 0 bases and J by 6 bases; unmatched bases: 15. Germline CDR1 PRHDT, CDR2 FYEKMQ (reference sequence). This CDR3 has 18 residues. The chain's CDR3 is CASSLGMGFGSGRTEQYF. The CDR3, as DNA: TGTGCCAGCAGCTTAGGGATGGGCTTCGGTAGCGGGAGAACCGAGCAGTACTTC.

The chain joins TRBV3-1 (or the pseudogene TRBV3-2) to TRBJ1-3, with D possibly matching TRBD1 (5 bases). CDR1 and CDR2 from the germline V gene are LGHDT and YNNKEL (reference sequence). The CDR3 extends over 16 amino acids. V lost 0 bases and J lost 0, with 9 bases in between. The CDR3 coding sequence is TGTGCCAGCAGCCAAGAGGGGCCGACCTCTGGAAACACCATATATTTT. The encoded protein is CASSQEGPTSGNTIYF.

In this sample, this clone turned up once. V gene TRBV30 combines with J gene TRBJ1-6, with a possible D match to TRBD1 (5 bases). V lost 4 bases and J 5 bases, leaving 9 bases between the germline ends. CDR3 length equals 13 residues. Germline V gives CDR1 GTSNPN, CDR2 SVGIG (reference sequence). The CDR3 nucleotides read TGTGCCTGGACGGGAGGGGATAATTCACCCCTCCACTTT. This sequence encodes CAWTGGDNSPLHF.

This clone has only one observation. The chain couples TRBV30 to TRBJ1-6; possible D gene TRBD1, 6 bases. This CDR3 has 14 amino acids. The V gene's germline CDR1 is GTSNPN and CDR2 SVGIG (reference sequence). V was cut by 1 base and J by 11 bases, with 15 bases left in between. CDR3 nucleotide sequence: TGTGCCTGGAGTGGAGGGACCGGGACAACACCCCTCCACTTT. It yields the protein CAWSGGTGTTPLHF.

The rearrangement joins TRBV7-8 to TRBJ2-1; 15 nucleotides align to TRBD2. The CDR3 runs 19 residues. The V gene's germline CDR1 is SGHVS and CDR2 FQNEAQ. The ends lost 5 bases at V and 3 bases at J; junction bases unmatched: 11. This chain's CDR3 is CASSTPGLAGGTNYNEQFF. The CDR3 nucleotides read TGTGCCAGCAGCACCCCGGGACTAGCGGGGGGCACCAACTACAATGAGCAGTTCTTC.

The rearrangement links TRBV27 to TRBJ2-7; D gene unclear. The V end lost 2 bases, the J end lost 0 bases, and 5 bases lay between the germline ends. The germline V gene has CDR1 MNHEY and CDR2 SMNVEV (reference sequence). The CDR3 sequence is 13 residues long. This CDR3 reads CASSLADSYEQYF. CDR3 DNA: TGTGCCAGCAGTTTAGCGGACTCCTACGAGCAGTACTTC.

The rearrangement links TRBV3-1 (or the pseudogene TRBV3-2) to TRBJ1-2; D not certain. This CDR3 comprises 13 residues. Germline lookup yields CDR1 LGHDT and CDR2 YNNKEL (reference sequence). With 1 base removed from V and 6 bases from J, the gap between germline ends came to 9 bases. The CDR3 reads CASSQGRNHGYTF. The CDR3 coding sequence is TGTGCCAGCAGCCAAGGCAGGAACCATGGCTACACCTTC.

This chain uses TRBV4-3 with TRBJ1-2; D perhaps matches TRBD1 (6 bases). The CDR3 sequence is 13 residues long. Looked up from germline, CDR1 is LGHNA and CDR2 is YSLEER. Trimming cost V 4 bases and J 4 bases, with 10 bases left between them. The CDR3 protein is CASSRTGSYGYTF. CDR3 nucleotides: TGCGCCAGCAGCCGTACAGGGTCCTATGGCTACACCTTC.

This clone was found once. The chain recombines TRBV5-4 with TRBJ2-6; the D gene is possibly TRBD1 (6 bases). The germline V and J ends were trimmed by 2 bases and 4 bases, with 13 bases remaining between them. This CDR3 comprises 16 residues. CDR1 is SGHNT and CDR2 is YYREEE in the germline V gene (reference sequence). In nucleotides, the CDR3 is TGTGCCAGCAGCTTAGCCAAACAGGGAGGGGCCAACGTCCTGACTTTC. Translation: CASSLAKQGGANVLTF.

V usage is TRBV18 and J usage is TRBJ2-7, with D maybe TRBD2 (5 bases). Germline V lookup: CDR1 KGHSH, CDR2 LQKENI. V dropped 1 base and J dropped 1 base, with 8 bases sitting between them. This CDR3 has 14 amino acids. CDR3 protein: CASSPRGVSYEQYF. CDR3 sequence (DNA): TGTGCCAGCTCACCACGGGGAGTTTCCTACGAGCAGTACTTC.